The 29 T cell receptor beta chains listed next were all sequenced from one sample in a study of breast tumors, draining lymph nodes, adjacent tissues. TCRdb re-analysed the multiplex PCR reads in MiXCR, keeping a single row per CDR3 protein. The profile covers under 80,000 distinct CDR3 sequences, with roughly two fifths appearing a single time and about 8% taken by the ten largest. The sequenced sample consisted of breast tumor tissue. These receptors were obtained from a female donor with breast cancer. Some clones in this sample may be carry-over from other donors' samples.

Concerning this clonotype itself: An end of the junction does not agree with germline; a read error may underlie this. V and J are TRBV20-1 and TRBJ1-3; TRBD1 aligns across 7 bases. The CDR3 is made up of 13 amino acids. The germline V gene encodes CDR1 DFQATT and CDR2 SNEGSKA (reference sequence). Written as DNA, the CDR3 is TGCAGTACTAGAGGGGGCGCCGGAAACACCATATATTTT. It specifies CSTRGGAGNTIYF.

This rearrangement joins TRBV4-3 to TRBJ2-5; D is perhaps TRBD2 (6 bases). V lost 1 base to trimming and J lost 0 bases, with 12 bases between them. The CDR3 is 16 amino acids. The germline CDR1 and CDR2 sequences are LGHNA and YSLEER. The CDR3 nucleotides are TGCGCCAGCAGCCAAGGCGGAGGGCCGGACCAAGAGACCCAGTACTTC. Translation gives CASSQGGGPDQETQYF.

This clonotype was detected only a few times. The chain is built from TRBV20-1 and TRBJ1-2, with 10 bases fitting TRBD1. The CDR3 covers 16 residues. Trimming took 6 bases from V and 8 from J; bases not matched to a gene: 18. Germline CDR1 DFQATT, CDR2 SNEGSKA (reference sequence). Here the CDR3 DNA reads TGCAGTGCCATACCTCCTAGACAGGGGGCATCCGGAGGCTACACCTTC. Residues: CSAIPPRQGASGGYTF.

This clonotype was recorded many times. This chain uses TRBV7-3 with TRBJ2-1; no definite D call. The germline CDR1 and CDR2 sequences are SGHTA and FQGTGA. V lost 2 bases, J lost 6 bases, and 14 bases lay in between. The CDR3 spans 15 residues. The CDR3 loop reads CASSLGASGSNEQFF. For the CDR3, the DNA is TGTGCCAGCAGCTTAGGAGCCTCAGGTTCCAATGAGCAGTTCTTC.

The chain has TRBV7-6 and TRBJ2-5; D may correspond to TRBD1 or TRBD2 (5 bases each). This CDR3 contains 15 residues. The germline gives CDR1 SGHVS, CDR2 FNYEAQ. V lost 0 bases, J lost 2 bases, and 10 bases lay in between. DNA of the CDR3: TGTGCCAGCAGCTTAGCAGGGACCGAGCAAGAGACCCAGTACTTC. This encodes CASSLAGTEQETQYF.

This clonotype was detected once. At one boundary the junction diverges from the germline segment, which might be a read error. This chain uses TRBV18 with TRBJ1-1; D may be TRBD1 (6 bases). The CDR3 is 16 amino acids. CDR1 is KGHSH, CDR2 LQKENI, per germline. Here the CDR3 reads CASPPDSSALNTEAFF. The CDR3, as DNA: TGTGCCAGCCCACCGGACAGTTCAGCTCTGAACACTGAAGCTTTCTTT.

Regarding this clonotype: A much bigger clone sits one base away, suggesting this may be a read error. The chain is built from TRBV19 and TRBJ2-7; TRBD1 aligns across 11 bases. Trimming at V came to 4 bases and at J to 6 bases, leaving 8 bases not matched to a gene. The CDR3 runs to 15 residues. Germline V lookup: CDR1 LNHDA, CDR2 SQIVND (reference sequence). The CDR3 DNA sequence: TGTGCCAGTAGTACAAACCCCGGGACAGGGGGCGAGCAGTACTTC. Amino acids: CASSTNPGTGGEQYF. Together with reference TRBV19 and TRBJ2-7, the CDR3 gives the full variable domain: DGGITQSPKYLFRKEGQNVTLSCEQNLNHDAMYWYRQDPGQGLRLIYYSQIVNDFQKGDIAEGYSVSREKKESFPLTVTSAQKNPTAFYLCASSTNPGTGGEQYFGPGTRLTVT.

The rearrangement uses TRBV24-1 and TRBJ2-1, with 11 positions matching TRBD1. The length of the CDR3 is 17 residues. In germline, CDR1 is KGHDR, CDR2 SFDVKD. V was clipped by 9 bases and J by 4 bases; unmatched bases: 13. Here the CDR3 reads CATGAGQGGPSYNEQFF. The CDR3 nucleotides are TGTGCCACCGGTGCGGGACAGGGGGGGCCCTCGTACAATGAGCAGTTCTTC.

Concerning this clonotype itself: This may arise from a read error, as a much more abundant clone is one base away. The limits of the CDR3 on the DNA are not certain, so only TCRdb's listed CDR3 is given. V gene TRBV28 combines with J gene TRBJ1-3; the table's D call, TRBD1, was not checked against the DNA. Germline V gene lookup returns CDR1 MDHEN and CDR2 SYDVKM. The CDR3 contains 14 residues when both ends are counted. CDR3 amino acids: CASSPVGAGNTICF.

This clonotype has more than one count but fewer than ten. This sequence may be a read error, since a much larger clone differs from it by one base. The chain carries TRBV14 and TRBJ2-1, with TRBD2 identical over 13 bases. Looked up from germline, CDR1 is SGHDN and CDR2 is FVKESK. The CDR3 is 16 amino acids. In DNA form, the CDR3 reads TGTGCCAGCAGCCCGACTAGCGGGGGGTCTTACAATGCGCAGTTCTTC. Translated: CASSPTSGGSYNAQFF.

The chain recombines TRBV7-2 with TRBJ1-6; D ambiguous. This CDR3 region has 16 residues. Deletions cut 4 bases from V and 11 bases from J, with 21 bases between. Germline V gives CDR1 SGHTA, CDR2 FQGNSA. CDR3 nucleotide sequence: TGTGCCAGCAGCTCTAGACTAGGACGGAGGCCTACACCCCTCCACTTT. Its translation is CASSSRLGRRPTPLHF.

A word on this clonotype: This CDR3 fails to terminate in the conserved phenylalanine or tryptophan, so it likely reflects a read error. Because the CDR3's place on the DNA is in doubt, the DNA is left out and the CDR3 is given as listed by TCRdb. The chain uses TRBV7-8 and TRBJ2-5; the DNA was not compared with TRBD2, the D call given in the table. The CDR3 extends over 12 residues, inclusive of both ends. Per germline, CDR1 SGHVS and CDR2 FQNEAQ. This CDR3 reads CASSFRLAGGRG.

In this sample, this clonotype turned up many times. The CDR3 coding sequence is TGTGCCAGCAGCTTAGTTCCGGGGGCACGATTAGGGACAGATACGCAGTATTTT. Amino acids: CASSLVPGARLGTDTQYF. J is TRBJ2-3 and V is TRBV7-6; tentatively, D is TRBD1 or TRBD2 (6 bases each). The CDR3 has 18 residues. Germline CDR1 is SGHVS and CDR2 is FNYEAQ. V lost 1 base and J lost 3, with 20 bases in between. Combining the CDR3 with reference TRBV7-6 and TRBJ2-3 gives the whole variable domain GAGVSQSPRYKVTKRGQDVALRCDPISGHVSLYWYRQALGQGPEFLTYFNYEAQQDKSGLPNDRFSAERPEGSISTLTIQRTEQRDSAMYRCASSLVPGARLGTDTQYFGPGTRLTVL.

Note on this clonotype: This may be a read error, as it is one base from a much larger clone. V and J are TRBV12-3 or TRBV12-4 and TRBJ2-7, with no clear D. This CDR3 is built from 14 residues. V lost 5 bases and J 0 bases, leaving 11 bases between the germline ends. The CDR3, as DNA: TGTGCCAGCAGTAACCACGTTCCCTCCTACGAGCAGTACTTC. Protein sequence: CASSNHVPSYEQYF.

The chain uses TRBV20-1 and TRBJ1-5; 7 nucleotides line up with TRBD1. Germline CDR1 is DFQATT and CDR2 is SNEGSKA (reference sequence). This CDR3 has 14 residues. CDR3 region: CSLGGGPSNQPQHF. CDR3 bases: TGCAGCTTAGGAGGGGGCCCGAGCAATCAGCCCCAGCATTTT.

This clonotype was found a few times. As DNA, the CDR3 is TGTGCCACCAGAAGGACAGAAAACACTGAAGCTTTCTTT. It translates to CATRRTENTEAFF. J is TRBJ1-1 and V is TRBV24-1; the D gene is possibly TRBD1 (6 bases). Trimming cost V 7 bases and J 2 bases, with 10 bases left between them. Looked up from germline, CDR1 is KGHDR and CDR2 is SFDVKD. This CDR3 has 13 amino acids.

This rearrangement joins TRBV10-3 to TRBJ1-5; no firm D call. V dropped 8 bases and J dropped 2 bases, with 13 bases sitting between them. This CDR3 is built from 14 residues. Germline CDR1 ENHRY, CDR2 SYGVKD. CDR3 loop: CAIGGGIRNQPQHF. The CDR3 nucleotides are TGTGCCATCGGAGGAGGGATACGCAATCAGCCCCAGCATTTT.

The rearrangement joins TRBV6-6 to TRBJ1-5; maybe TRBD1 (5 bases). This CDR3 is built from 13 residues. Per germline, CDR1 MNHNY and CDR2 SVGAGI (reference sequence). Trimming shortened V by 8 bases and J by 7 bases, and 15 bases separated the two germline ends. CDR3 amino acids: CASGSRGGQPQHF. Written as DNA, the CDR3 is TGTGCCAGCGGGAGTCGCGGGGGGCAGCCCCAGCATTTT.

This clonotype has ten or more counts. The chain recombines TRBV11-2 with TRBJ2-3, with TRBD2 matching 9 bases. The germline CDR1 and CDR2 sequences are SGHAT and FQNNGV. J gave up 4 bases and V 0 bases, and 5 bases lay outside the gene matches. This CDR3 is 16 amino acids long. The CDR3 nucleotides read TGTGCCAGCAGCTTAGATAGCGGCGGGAGGGCAGATACGCAGTATTTT. Protein: CASSLDSGGRADTQYF.

The table lists this clonotype with many counts. This chain uses TRBV7-3 with TRBJ2-2; the match to TRBD2 covers 13 bases. CDR1 is SGHTA, CDR2 FQGTGA, per germline. V lost 5 bases and J lost 5; bases outside the gene matches: 5. This CDR3 comprises 16 residues. As DNA, the CDR3 is TGTGCCAGCAGCCCGACTAGCGGGAGGAGGACCGGGGAGCTGTTTTTT. It yields the protein CASSPTSGRRTGELFF.

This sequence joins TRBV20-1 and TRBJ2-5; possibly TRBD2 for D (5 bases). The CDR3 has 17 amino acids. From germline, CDR1 is DFQATT and CDR2 SNEGSKA (reference sequence). CDR3 sequence reads: CRAREGEGGFPFGTQYF. The DNA for the CDR3 is TGCAGAGCAAGAGAAGGTGAAGGCGGGTTCCCCTTTGGGACCCAGTACTTC.

This rearrangement joins TRBV5-1 to TRBJ2-2; 9 bases agree with TRBD2. The V segment lost 0 bases and the J segment 2 bases; nucleotides outside the gene matches: 5. The germline CDR1 and CDR2 sequences are SGHRS and YFSETQ. The length of the CDR3 is 17 residues. The CDR3: CASSLVSSGANTGELFF. DNA for the CDR3: TGCGCCAGCAGCTTGGTGTCTAGCGGGGCCAACACCGGGGAGCTGTTTTTT.

This clonotype was counted a few times. The chain recombines TRBV27 with TRBJ2-2, with a weak D call TRBD2 (6 bases). The germline V gene has CDR1 MNHEY and CDR2 SMNVEV (reference sequence). The CDR3 contains 17 residues. With 6 bases removed from V and 2 bases from J, the gap between germline ends came to 19 bases. The CDR3 spells CASSPLGLHANTGELFF. The CDR3 region has the DNA TGTGCCAGCAGCCCGTTGGGACTTCACGCCAACACCGGGGAGCTGTTTTTT.

Many counts were recorded for this clonotype. The chain joins TRBV6-1 to TRBJ1-2; D gene unclear. The CDR3 totals 12 residues. V gave up 4 bases and J gave up 4 bases, with 7 bases separating them. Germline V gene data show CDR1 as MNHNS and CDR2 as SASEGT. CDR3 amino acids: CASSATLYGYTF. CDR3 nucleotides: TGTGCCAGCAGTGCGACACTCTATGGCTACACCTTC.

This chain links TRBV7-3 with TRBJ2-1; D unresolved. The DNA end favors TRBJ2-7, so the J call may be wrong. The CDR3 is 13 amino acids. The germline V gene has CDR1 SGHTA and CDR2 FQGTGA. The CDR3 sequence is CASGSPPGNEQYF. The CDR3 nucleotides read TGTGCCAGCGGAAGCCCCCCGGGCAATGAGCAGTACTTC.

This clonotype was detected many times. This chain links TRBV29-1 with TRBJ1-1; D is unclear. The germline CDR1 and CDR2 sequences are SQVTM and ANQGSEA. The V end lost 2 bases, the J end lost 1 base, and 5 bases lay between the germline ends. The CDR3 extends over 12 amino acids. Here the CDR3 DNA reads TGCAGCGTTGAATGGAAGAACACTGAAGCTTTCTTT. As protein: CSVEWKNTEAFF.

In its sample, this clonotype was seen many times. This chain links TRBV7-9 with TRBJ1-5; a possible D gene is TRBD1 (5 bases). CDR3 length: 16 residues. Trimming stripped 4 bases from V and 0 bases from J, with 13 bases between. CDR1 and CDR2 (germline): SEHNR, FQNEAQ (reference sequence). This CDR3 reads CASSYSQGFSNQPQHF. CDR3 bases: TGTGCCAGCAGCTACTCTCAGGGTTTTAGCAATCAGCCCCAGCATTTT.

As to this clonotype: This CDR3 fails to terminate in the conserved phenylalanine or tryptophan, so it likely reflects a read error. The CDR3, as DNA: TGTGCCAGCAGCTTAGCCACCGGGGGGCTGTTTTTA. The encoded protein is CASSLATGGLFL. V is TRBV7-9 and J is TRBJ2-2; weak D call: TRBD2 (6 bases). This CDR3 is built from 12 residues. Germline V lookup: CDR1 SEHNR, CDR2 FQNEAQ (reference sequence).

The rearrangement joins TRBV9 to TRBJ1-2; 10 bases map to TRBD1. This CDR3 spans 13 amino acids. CDR1 and CDR2 from the germline V gene are SGDLS and YYNGEE. CDR3 nucleotides: TGTGCTAGAGGGACAGGGGCCGGGAATGGCTACACCTTC. Translating gives CARGTGAGNGYTF.